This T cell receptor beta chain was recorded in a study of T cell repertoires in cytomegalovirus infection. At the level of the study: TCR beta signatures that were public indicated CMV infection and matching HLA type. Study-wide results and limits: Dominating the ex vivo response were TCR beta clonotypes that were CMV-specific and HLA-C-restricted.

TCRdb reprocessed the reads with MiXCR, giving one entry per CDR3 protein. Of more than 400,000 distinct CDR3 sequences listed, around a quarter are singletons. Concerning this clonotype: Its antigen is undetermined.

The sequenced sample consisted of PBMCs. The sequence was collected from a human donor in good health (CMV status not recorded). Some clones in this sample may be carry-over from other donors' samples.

CDR3 residues: CASSSRGAGDLDTQYF. The CDR3 DNA reads TGTGCCAGCAGCTCCCGTGGAGCGGGAGATTTAGATACGCAGTATTTT. The chain links TRBV7-9 to TRBJ2-3; TRBD2 aligns across 8 bases. The CDR3 runs 16 residues. CDR1 and CDR2 from the germline V gene are SEHNR and FQNEAQ (reference sequence). The J segment lost 5 bases and the V segment lost 4 bases, leaving 11 bases of the junction unmatched.